These 27 T cell receptor beta chains originate from one sample sequenced in a study of Graves' ophthalmopathy and Graves' hyperthyroidism. TCR beta CDR3 regions were amplified from RNA transcripts. After a first-round RT-PCR with HTBI primers, a second-round multiplex PCR was run. One entry per CDR3 protein, called by TCRdb with MiXCR from the multiplex PCR reads. In the table there are 400,000 or so distinct CDR3 sequences, about 16% of which are singletons. Sequenced sample: peripheral blood. Receptors originate from a young woman with stable Graves' hyperthyroidism.

This clonotype was detected ten times or more. This rearrangement joins TRBV29-1 to TRBJ2-4; no definite D call. The CDR3 loop spans 15 amino acids. Trimming left V 4 bases short and J 1 base short, with 14 bases between. Germline V lookup: CDR1 SQVTM, CDR2 ANQGSEA. The DNA for the CDR3 is TGCAGCGTTGTTGACAACTACCTGGCCAAAAACATTCAGTACTTC. It encodes CSVVDNYLAKNIQYF.

There are many counts of this clonotype. The V call is TRBV15, the J call TRBJ1-6, with D maybe TRBD1 (5 bases). This CDR3 comprises 15 residues. Trimming removed 0 bases at V and 5 bases at J, with 8 bases between. CDR1 LNHNV and CDR2 YYDKDF come from the germline V gene (reference sequence). The CDR3 sequence is CATSREGADNSPLHF. CDR3 coding DNA: TGTGCCACCAGCAGAGAAGGGGCCGATAATTCACCCCTCCACTTT.

This clonotype was seen at least ten times. This chain uses TRBV6-2 or TRBV6-3 with TRBJ2-4, with D possibly being TRBD1 or TRBD2 (5 bases each). Germline V lookup: CDR1 MNHEY, CDR2 SVGEGT. This CDR3 contains 17 residues. Trimming shortened V by 0 bases and J by 4 bases, and 16 bases separated the two germline ends. The CDR3 coding sequence is TGTGCCAGCAGTTACTCGGTTACCGGGACGGAAAAAAACATTCAGTACTTC. It encodes CASSYSVTGTEKNIQYF.

The sample holds one count of this clonotype. The rearrangement uses TRBV28 and TRBJ1-3; 7 nucleotides agree with TRBD1. Trimming at V came to 5 bases and at J to 1 base, leaving 11 bases not matched to a gene. CDR1 and CDR2 (germline): MDHEN, SYDVKM. The CDR3 covers 17 residues. The CDR3 nucleotides read TGTGCCAGCAGTGGTTTCTCAGGGGGTAGTTCTGGAAACACCATATATTTT. Translated, it gives CASSGFSGGSSGNTIYF. The variable domain in full, completed from reference TRBV28 and TRBJ1-3, reads DVKVTQSSRYLVKRTGEKVFLECVQDMDHENMFWYRQDPGLGLRLIYFSYDVKMKEKGDIPEGYSVSREKKERFSLILESASTNQTSMYLCASSGFSGGSSGNTIYFGEGSWLTVV.

The gene calls are TRBV6-1 and TRBJ1-2, with TRBD1 identical over 8 bases. J gave up 6 bases and V 0 bases, and 3 bases lay outside the gene matches. From germline, CDR1 is MNHNS and CDR2 SASEGT. The length of the CDR3 is 14 residues. Here the CDR3 reads CASSEAGQGHGYTF. The CDR3 nucleotides read TGTGCCAGCAGTGAAGCCGGACAGGGCCATGGCTACACCTTC.

A few counts support this clonotype. The chain is built from TRBV7-2 and TRBJ2-2, with 7 bases fitting TRBD1. The CDR3 covers 16 residues. Per the germline V gene, CDR1 is SGHTA and CDR2 is FQGNSA. The trim removed 5 bases at V and 2 bases at J, leaving 8 bases unmatched. CDR3 nucleotides: TGTGCCAGCAGCCTAACGACAGGGTTAAACACCGGGGAGCTGTTTTTT. Protein: CASSLTTGLNTGELFF.

This clonotype was counted ten times or more. The chain carries TRBV20-1 and TRBJ1-1, with D perhaps matching TRBD1 (5 bases). V was cut by 5 bases and J by 4 bases, with 20 bases left in between. The CDR3 has 15 residues. Germline CDR1 and CDR2: DFQATT and SNEGSKA (reference sequence). The CDR3 coding sequence is TGCAGTGCTCCTCCCGGGGCAGGGCTTTCCACTGAAGCTTTCTTT. Translated: CSAPPGAGLSTEAFF.

Remarks on this clonotype: It may be a read error: a sequence one base away is much more abundant. V usage is TRBV12-3 or TRBV12-4 and J usage is TRBJ1-2; D uncertain. Between the trimmed V and J ends, which lost 1 base and 0 bases, there was a span of 12 bases. This CDR3 has 16 amino acids. In DNA, the CDR3 is TGTGCCAGCAGTTTAGTACTAGGAGGGTCTAACTATGGCTACACCTTC. This gives the protein CASSLVLGGSNYGYTF.

There are a few counts of this clonotype. This chain uses TRBV27 with TRBJ2-5; the D gene could be TRBD1 or TRBD2 (5 bases each). The CDR3 covers 13 residues. CDR1 MNHEY and CDR2 SMNVEV come from the germline V gene (reference sequence). V was clipped by 0 bases and J by 10 bases, with 12 bases between them. The CDR3 sequence is CASSLSPARGQYF. CDR3 coding DNA: TGTGCCAGCAGTTTATCCCCGGCGAGGGGCCAGTACTTC.

The chain couples TRBV11-2 to TRBJ1-3, with a weak D call TRBD1 (5 bases). V lost 3 bases to trimming and J lost 4 bases, with 19 bases between them. CDR1 is SGHAT, CDR2 FQNNGV, per germline. This CDR3 contains 17 residues. This chain's CDR3 is CASSFPGRGGTGNTIYF. For the CDR3, the DNA is TGTGCCAGCAGCTTTCCCGGACGGGGGGGTACGGGAAACACCATATATTTT.

This clonotype was recorded at least ten times. This sequence joins TRBV6-2 or TRBV6-3 and TRBJ1-1; the match to TRBD1 covers 7 bases. This CDR3 region has 15 residues. With 6 bases clipped from V and 5 bases from J, the junction kept 12 bases outside the gene matches. Germline loops: CDR1 MNHEY, CDR2 SVGEGT. This chain's CDR3 is CASRGTGVGRTEAFF. In nucleotides, the CDR3 is TGTGCCAGCAGAGGAACAGGGGTGGGAAGGACTGAAGCTTTCTTT.

In its sample, this clonotype was seen many times. The chain employs TRBV20-1 and TRBJ1-6, with D possibly TRBD1 on 5 matching bases. Looked up from germline, CDR1 is DFQATT and CDR2 is SNEGSKA (reference sequence). The length of the CDR3 is 14 residues. Trimming took 3 bases from V and 10 from J, leaving 16 bases between them. DNA for the CDR3: TGCAGTGCTAGGACGGGGCCATACAACTCACCCCTCCACTTT. It translates to CSARTGPYNSPLHF.

V is TRBV5-1 and J is TRBJ2-5; 9 bases are shared with TRBD1. Unmatched junction bases numbered 6, after V lost 0 bases and J lost 6 bases. The germline gives CDR1 SGHRS, CDR2 YFSETQ. CDR3 length: 15 amino acids. CDR3 protein: CASSLDRGRRQTQYF. CDR3 in DNA: TGCGCCAGCAGCTTGGACAGGGGGCGCCGGCAGACCCAGTACTTC.

This clonotype was seen ten or more times. The gene calls are TRBV28 and TRBJ1-1; D gene unclear. CDR1 MDHEN and CDR2 SYDVKM come from the germline V gene. The CDR3 has 11 amino acids. V lost 7 bases and J 5 bases, leaving 8 bases between the germline ends. The CDR3 region is CASTDGTEAFF. As DNA, the CDR3 is TGTGCCAGCACGGACGGAACTGAAGCTTTCTTT. The whole variable domain, filled in from reference TRBV28 and TRBJ1-1, reads DVKVTQSSRYLVKRTGEKVFLECVQDMDHENMFWYRQDPGLGLRLIYFSYDVKMKEKGDIPEGYSVSREKKERFSLILESASTNQTSMYLCASTDGTEAFFGQGTRLTVV.

Many counts were recorded for this clonotype. The gene calls are TRBV5-1 and TRBJ2-7; D gene uncertain. The length of the CDR3 is 14 residues. Germline values: CDR1 SGHRS, CDR2 YFSETQ. Trimming cost V 0 bases and J 0 bases, with 7 bases left between them. CDR3 DNA: TGCGCCAGCAGCTTGGGTTCCCACTCCTACGAGCAGTACTTC. This translates into CASSLGSHSYEQYF. Filled out from reference TRBV5-1 and TRBJ2-7, the complete variable domain reads KAGVTQTPRYLIKTRGQQVTLSCSPISGHRSVSWYQQTPGQGLQFLFEYFSETQRNKGNFPGRFSGRQFSNSRSEMNVSTLELGDSALYLCASSLGSHSYEQYFGPGTRLTVT.

This clonotype was counted many times. The chain is built from TRBV12-3 or TRBV12-4 and TRBJ1-6, with D perhaps matching TRBD1 (6 bases). This CDR3 contains 16 residues. V lost 5 bases and J lost 4, with 15 bases in between. In DNA, the CDR3 is TGTGCCAGCAGTCCACGGACAGTCCGATATAATTCACCCCTCCACTTT. Translating it yields CASSPRTVRYNSPLHF.

CDR3 DNA: TGTGCCAGCAGTGTAGACAGTAACGGCGGCTATGGCTACACCTTC. The encoded protein is CASSVDSNGGYGYTF. The V and J genes are TRBV6-5 and TRBJ1-2; perhaps TRBD1 as D (5 bases). V lost 5 bases to trimming and J lost 4 bases, with 17 bases between them. The CDR3 length is 15 residues. Germline loops: CDR1 MNHEY, CDR2 SVGAGI.

This chain uses TRBV6-5 with TRBJ2-7; D is uncertain. The V end was cut by 4 bases, the J end by 7 bases, with 14 bases between. From germline, CDR1 is MNHEY and CDR2 SVGAGI. The CDR3 is made up of 13 amino acids. The CDR3 region has the DNA TGTGCCAGCAGTTTCCCGCCCCGAGAAGAGCAGTACTTC. Translating it yields CASSFPPREEQYF.

This clonotype has at least ten counts. V usage is TRBV2 and J usage is TRBJ1-3; D gene uncertain. Between the trimmed V and J ends, which lost 6 bases and 2 bases, there was a span of 14 bases. This CDR3 has 15 amino acids. Looked up from germline, CDR1 is SNHLY and CDR2 is FYNNEI. The CDR3 reads CASRADGNAGNTIYF. CDR3 coding DNA: TGTGCCAGCAGAGCTGACGGAAACGCTGGAAACACCATATATTTT.

This clonotype came up many times. The chain couples TRBV7-3 to TRBJ1-1; the D gene is possibly TRBD1 (6 bases). Trimming left V 5 bases short and J 3 bases short, with 22 bases between. The CDR3 extends over 17 amino acids. Germline CDR1 and CDR2: SGHTA and FQGTGA. The CDR3 reads CASSISGAGRVDTEAFF. The CDR3 DNA reads TGTGCCAGCAGCATTTCAGGGGCGGGGAGGGTGGACACTGAAGCTTTCTTT.

V and J are TRBV19 and TRBJ2-7; 10 nucleotides align to TRBD2. The germline V gene has CDR1 LNHDA and CDR2 SQIVND (reference sequence). The trim removed 2 bases at V and 7 bases at J, leaving 14 bases unmatched. The CDR3 extends over 17 amino acids. The DNA of the CDR3 is TGTGCCAGTAGTATACACCGCGGGACTAGCGTTGATCTTGAGCAGTACTTC. This codes for CASSIHRGTSVDLEQYF.

The V call is TRBV29-1, the J call TRBJ2-7, with a tentative D call TRBD1 (6 bases). V was shortened by 5 bases and J by 3 bases, with 20 bases between the two germline ends. The CDR3 has 15 amino acids. Germline V lookup: CDR1 SQVTM, CDR2 ANQGSEA. The CDR3 here is CSVKYSGTRLYEQYF. Written as DNA, the CDR3 is TGCAGCGTTAAATATTCCGGGACAAGGCTCTACGAGCAGTACTTC.

This clonotype was seen at least ten times. The chain has TRBV12-3 or TRBV12-4 and TRBJ1-4; D remains unclear. V dropped 8 bases and J dropped 9 bases, with 10 bases sitting between them. CDR3 length: 11 amino acids. In nucleotides, the CDR3 is TGTGCCAGCGGCCGGCCTAAAAAACTGTTTTTT. This encodes CASGRPKKLFF.

This clonotype was recorded many times. V is TRBV7-2 and J is TRBJ2-2; D remains ambiguous. The V end lost 7 bases, the J end lost 5 bases, and 17 bases lay between the germline ends. Germline values: CDR1 SGHTA, CDR2 FQGNSA. The CDR3 consists of 15 residues. The CDR3 sequence is CASTTTRLGTGELFF. DNA of the CDR3: TGTGCCAGCACCACTACCCGATTAGGGACCGGGGAGCTGTTTTTT.

This clonotype was found many times. The chain carries TRBV6-4 and TRBJ1-2; D is possibly TRBD1 (5 bases). This CDR3 comprises 13 residues. Germline lookup yields CDR1 MRHNA and CDR2 SNTAGT. Trimming took 3 bases from V and 7 from J, leaving 12 bases between them. CDR3 DNA: TGTGCCAGCAGTGAGGTTGCAGGGAGTGGCTACACCTTC. Translated, it gives CASSEVAGSGYTF.

This clonotype was recorded at least ten times. DNA for the CDR3: TGTGCCAGCAGCTCACCGCGGACAGGGAGAGGCTACACCTTC. It codes for CASSSPRTGRGYTF. The genes are TRBV6-1 and TRBJ1-2; 8 positions match TRBD1. Germline assignment: CDR1 MNHNS and CDR2 SASEGT. This CDR3 is built from 14 residues. V was pared by 6 bases and J by 8 bases, with 11 bases of the junction left unmatched.

In this sample, this clonotype turned up many times. The chain uses TRBV6-5 and TRBJ1-2, with unresolved D. The CDR3 is 13 amino acids. V gave up 8 bases and J gave up 1 base, with 11 bases separating them. Germline V gene sequence: CDR1 MNHEY, CDR2 SVGAGI. The CDR3 region has the DNA TGTGCCAGCCGCCTACAGAATAACTATGGCTACACCTTC. Translation gives CASRLQNNYGYTF.